The 9 T cell receptor beta chains given below trace back to one sample, sequenced in a study of shared clonotypes between healthy human individuals. Some clones are missing from TCRdb's copy, which holds only in-frame ones; the method was immunoSEQ multiplex PCR. Of 470,000 or so clones detected, more than 75% appear once; the ten largest clones hold approximately 12%. The sample was PBMCs. Receptors were obtained from a woman aged 40-49 years in good health. Some clones in this sample may be carry-over from other donors' samples.

This clone was observed once. Other DNA sequences of this sample code for an identical CDR3. The rearrangement joins TRBV4-3 to TRBJ2-2; tentative D call: TRBD2 (5 bases). The CDR3 runs to 16 residues. Trimming took 0 bases from V and 0 from J, leaving 8 bases between them. CDR1 and CDR2 from the germline V gene are LGHNA and YSLEER. The CDR3 DNA follows: TGCGCCAGCAGCCAAGAGGCGGGCCCGAACACCGGGGAGCTGTTTTTT. This translates into CASSQEAGPNTGELFF.

This clone came up once. The chain has TRBV5-4 and TRBJ2-5; no clear D. The CDR3 spans 14 residues. Deletions cut 4 bases from V and 4 bases from J, with 14 bases between. Germline V gives CDR1 SGHNT, CDR2 YYREEE (reference sequence). In nucleotides, the CDR3 is TGTGCCAGCAGCCCCAAGGGCGGCTCAGAGACCCAGTACTTC. It translates to CASSPKGGSETQYF.

The table lists this clone with a count of one. The chain links TRBV7-9 to TRBJ1-2; D not certain. This CDR3 is built from 14 residues. V was clipped by 8 bases and J by 5 bases, with 18 bases between them. Germline V gene data show CDR1 as SEHNR and CDR2 as FQNEAQ (reference sequence). The CDR3 DNA reads as TGTGCCAGCGTTCCGGCGGGTCAGGCTTATGGCTACACCTTC. Protein: CASVPAGQAYGYTF.

The chain links TRBV7-8 to TRBJ2-1, with TRBD2 matching 10 bases. V dropped 5 bases and J dropped 5; count of bases not matched to a gene: 9. This CDR3 comprises 16 residues. Germline V gene sequence: CDR1 SGHVS, CDR2 FQNEAQ. In DNA, the CDR3 is TGTGCCAGCAGCCCCTTCCGTAGCGGGAGGCACAATGAGCAGTTCTTC. Amino acids: CASSPFRSGRHNEQFF.

The chain is built from TRBV2 and TRBJ2-1, with 10 bases lining up with TRBD2. Per the germline V gene, CDR1 is SNHLY and CDR2 is FYNNEI. The CDR3 has 15 amino acids. The ends lost 6 bases at V and 4 bases at J; junction bases unmatched: 6. The CDR3 region has the DNA TGTGCCAGCAGCGGGGGACTAGCGATATACAATGAGCAGTTCTTC. Amino acids: CASSGGLAIYNEQFF.

The chain joins TRBV7-8 to TRBJ1-5; D gene ambiguous. The germline CDR1 and CDR2 sequences are SGHVS and FQNEAQ. The CDR3 extends over 15 amino acids. V was pared by 1 base and J by 2 bases, with 9 bases between. The DNA for the CDR3 is TGTGCCAGCAGCTTAGGGGATGTAGGCAATCAGCCCCAGCATTTT. It codes for CASSLGDVGNQPQHF.

The chain combines TRBV28 with TRBJ2-1; 8 bases line up with TRBD2. The germline V gene encodes CDR1 MDHEN and CDR2 SYDVKM. The CDR3 totals 16 residues. J gave up 8 bases and V 5 bases, and 14 bases lay outside the gene matches. Here the CDR3 reads CASSGSRAGVNDEQFF. The CDR3 DNA reads TGTGCCAGCAGTGGATCTAGAGCGGGAGTAAACGATGAGCAGTTCTTC.

The V call is TRBV9, the J call TRBJ2-3; 9 bases fit TRBD2. Per the germline V gene, CDR1 is SGDLS and CDR2 is YYNGEE. This CDR3 is 17 amino acids long. The J segment lost 0 bases and the V segment lost 0 bases, leaving 5 bases of the junction unmatched. CDR3 DNA: TGTGCCAGCAGCGTAGCTCTTACTAGCGGGAGCACAGATACGCAGTATTTT. It yields the protein CASSVALTSGSTDTQYF. The complete variable domain, with remaining parts taken from reference TRBV9 and TRBJ2-3, reads DSGVTQTPKHLITATGQRVTLRCSPRSGDLSVYWYQQSLDQGLQFLIQYYNGEERAKGNILERFSAQQFPDLHSELNLSSLELGDSALYFCASSVALTSGSTDTQYFGPGTRLTVL.

This clone showed up many times. This chain uses TRBV15 with TRBJ1-1, with a possible D match to TRBD1 (5 bases). The germline V gene has CDR1 LNHNV and CDR2 YYDKDF (reference sequence). CDR3 length equals 15 residues. The germline V and J ends were trimmed by 1 base and 1 base, with 10 bases remaining between them. CDR3 in amino acids: CATSRVGARNTEAFF. The CDR3 DNA reads as TGTGCCACCAGCAGAGTAGGGGCTAGGAACACTGAAGCTTTCTTT.